This TCR beta chain was retrieved from a study of CD8 T cells in Susac syndrome. The RNA, about 0.5 to 1 ug, was put through reverse transcription using random hexamers. TCRdb re-analysed the immunoSEQ multiplex PCR reads in MiXCR, keeping a single row per CDR3 protein. The sample holds 150,000 to 160,000 distinct CDR3 sequences, roughly 96% seen once. Germline CDR1 is KGHDR and CDR2 is SFDVKD. Trimming cost V 3 bases and J 2 bases; bases outside gene matches: 4. The CDR3 spans 16 residues. Sequenced material: CD8+ T cells from PBMCs. The receptor's source is a human donor with multiple sclerosis. The J gene is TRBJ2-2, the V gene TRBV24-1; TRBD1 matches at 8 bases. This CDR3 is CATSDPGQGNTGELFF. The CDR3 DNA sequence: TGTGCCACCAGTGATCCTGGACAGGGCAACACCGGGGAGCTGTTTTTT.